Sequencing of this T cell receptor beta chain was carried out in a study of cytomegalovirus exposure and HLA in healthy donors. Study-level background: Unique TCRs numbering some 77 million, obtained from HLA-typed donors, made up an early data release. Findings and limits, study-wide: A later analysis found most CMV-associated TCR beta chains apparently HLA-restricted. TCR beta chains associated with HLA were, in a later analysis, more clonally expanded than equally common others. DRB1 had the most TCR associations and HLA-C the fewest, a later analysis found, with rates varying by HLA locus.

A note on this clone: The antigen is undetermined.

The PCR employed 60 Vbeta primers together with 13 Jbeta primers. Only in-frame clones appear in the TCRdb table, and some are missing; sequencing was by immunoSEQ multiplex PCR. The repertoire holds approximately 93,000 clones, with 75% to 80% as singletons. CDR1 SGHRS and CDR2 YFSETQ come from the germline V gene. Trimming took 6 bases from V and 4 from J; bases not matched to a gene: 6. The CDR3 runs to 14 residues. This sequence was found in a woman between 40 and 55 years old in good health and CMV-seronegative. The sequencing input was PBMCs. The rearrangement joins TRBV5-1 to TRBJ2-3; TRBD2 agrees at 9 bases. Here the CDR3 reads CASKTVAGADTQYF. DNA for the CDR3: TGCGCCAGCAAAACGGTAGCGGGGGCAGATACGCAGTATTTT.